These 2 T cell receptor beta chains share one sample of origin, sequenced in a study of PD-L1 blockade in urothelial cancer. Method: immunoSEQ multiplex PCR; TCRdb's copy keeps in-frame clones and lacks some. The sample consists of approximately 15,000 clones, about nine tenths of them appearing once. Sequenced material: PBMCs, taken around atezolizumab (anti-PD-L1) treatment. These receptors were collected from a man in his forties or fifties with urothelial cancer.

The chain uses TRBV28 and TRBJ1-2, with D unclear. V lost 10 bases to trimming and J lost 1 base, with 7 bases between them. The CDR3 is made up of 11 amino acids. Germline CDR1 is MDHEN and CDR2 is SYDVKM. The CDR3 bases are TGTGCCACCCGCAGTAACTATGGCTACACCTTC. This codes for CATRSNYGYTF.

The rearrangement joins TRBV28 to TRBJ1-2, with D perhaps TRBD1 (6 bases). V lost 5 bases and J 5 bases, leaving 21 bases between the germline ends. CDR3 size: 16 residues. The germline V gene encodes CDR1 MDHEN and CDR2 SYDVKM. CDR3 sequence reads: CASSNPVAGASYGYTF. The DNA for the CDR3 is TGTGCCAGCAGTAACCCCGTGGCGGGGGCTTCTTATGGCTACACCTTC.